Shown below are 9 T cell receptor beta chains from a single sample sequenced in a study of identical twins. Via MiXCR, TCRdb re-called the 5' RACE reads, giving one row per CDR3 protein. The sample carries some 1,600,000 distinct CDR3 sequences, 25% to 35% recorded once. Sequencing input: cord blood. These receptors all come from a newborn girl in good health.

This chain uses TRBV2 with TRBJ2-3, with 9 bases matching TRBD2. The CDR3 runs 15 residues. Germline CDR1 is SNHLY and CDR2 is FYNNEI. Unmatched junction bases numbered 4, after V lost 2 bases and J lost 4 bases. Here the CDR3 reads CASSEWTSVADTQYF. DNA of the CDR3: TGTGCCAGCAGTGAATGGACTAGCGTTGCAGATACGCAGTATTTT.

The chain recombines TRBV4-2 with TRBJ2-3, with TRBD2 matching 9 bases. The J segment lost 2 bases and the V segment lost 1 base, leaving 10 bases of the junction unmatched. The CDR3 consists of 18 residues. The V gene's germline CDR1 is LGHNA and CDR2 YNFKEQ. CDR3 sequence (DNA): TGTGCCAGCAGCCAAGTCGTCGGGCTAGCGGGGACCACAGATACGCAGTATTTT. It translates to CASSQVVGLAGTTDTQYF.

V is TRBV6-5 and J is TRBJ1-5; the D is unclear. There are 13 residues in the CDR3. In germline, CDR1 is MNHEY, CDR2 SVGAGI. Trimming took 0 bases from V and 6 from J, leaving 6 bases between them. As DNA, the CDR3 is TGTGCCAGCAGTTACTCAGGTTTTCAGCCCCAGCATTTT. This codes for CASSYSGFQPQHF.

This clonotype was recorded a few times. The genes are TRBV12-3 or TRBV12-4 and TRBJ2-3; TRBD2 aligns across 9 bases. This CDR3 has 14 residues. The ends lost 4 bases at V and 2 bases at J; junction bases unmatched: 1. The CDR3 DNA is TGTGCCAGCAGTTCTAGCGGGATCACAGATACGCAGTATTTT. This translates into CASSSSGITDTQYF.

The chain links TRBV7-6 to TRBJ1-1; TRBD1 agrees at 8 bases. This CDR3 has 20 amino acids. V gave up 1 base and J gave up 7 bases; unmatched junction bases: 23. The V gene's germline CDR1 is SGHVS and CDR2 FNYEAQ. The CDR3 here is CASSLVAGYPLGTGGHEAFF. DNA of the CDR3: TGTGCCAGCAGCTTAGTCGCGGGGTACCCGTTGGGGACAGGCGGTCATGAAGCTTTCTTT.

This chain links TRBV4-1 with TRBJ1-1, with D unresolved. The CDR3 contains 14 residues. The germline V and J ends were trimmed by 1 base and 1 base, with 7 bases remaining between them. Per the germline V gene, CDR1 is MGHRA and CDR2 is YSYEKL. The DNA for the CDR3 is TGCGCCAGCAGCCAAGTTACCAGGAACACTGAAGCTTTCTTT. Translating gives CASSQVTRNTEAFF.

In regard to this clonotype: The junction does not match germline at one end; this may be a read error. This rearrangement joins TRBV6-4 to TRBJ2-1; TRBD2 aligns across 7 bases. CDR1 and CDR2 (germline): MRHNA, SNTAGT. The CDR3 length is 14 residues. The chain's CDR3 is CASSDGGGYNEQLF. CDR3 in DNA: TGTGCCAGCAGTGACGGGGGGGGATACAATGAGCAGTTATTC.

This rearrangement joins TRBV6-5 to TRBJ2-5, with 10 bases lining up with TRBD2. The end of the DNA is better explained by TRBJ2-1, so the J call may be wrong. Germline V CDR1 and CDR2: MNHEY, SVGAGI. This CDR3 has 16 amino acids. CDR3 sequence reads: CASRLLLAGVSETQFF. The CDR3 DNA reads TGTGCCAGCCGTTTACTTCTAGCGGGAGTGTCAGAGACCCAGTTCTTC.

This clonotype was recorded a few times. The chain recombines TRBV3-1 with TRBJ2-3, with D possibly being TRBD1 or TRBD2 (5 bases each). The germline V gene encodes CDR1 LGHDT and CDR2 YNNKEL (reference sequence). Trimming removed 0 bases from V and 0 bases from J, with 19 bases in between. The length of the CDR3 is 19 residues. The CDR3 DNA follows: TGTGCCAGCAGCCAAGAATACGGGGCCTCTATTAGCAGCACAGATACGCAGTATTTT. Encoded protein: CASSQEYGASISSTDTQYF.